This T cell receptor (beta chain) is from a study of cytomegalovirus exposure and HLA in healthy donors. Use of 60 Vbeta and 13 Jbeta primers characterized the PCR. Authors' data handling: Roughly 83 million unique TCR beta chains, 9.5 million to 11 million of them shared, were counted by a later analysis. Profiling relied on immunoSEQ multiplex PCR, and the TCRdb table lists in-frame clones only, not all of them. That table is the source of V, J and clone size, and D and trimming were worked out from the DNA. The specimen's table records over 75,000 clones. Trimming removed 3 bases from V and 6 bases from J; junction bases left unmatched: 14. Germline V lookup: CDR1 SGHAT, CDR2 FQDESV (reference sequence). The CDR3 is 17 amino acids. Study outcomes and limitations: In an earlier analysis, about 87% or about 30%: the productive usage of most TCR beta V segments.

A word on this clone: The target antigen is unknown.

The sequenced material came from PBMCs. This chain uses TRBV11-1 with TRBJ2-7; 10 positions match TRBD1. This receptor was identified in a girl aged 5 to 17 in good health and CMV-seropositive. CDR3 in DNA: TGTGCCAGCAGCTTTAGGAGTGGGACAGGGGATGGTGGCGAGCAGTACGTC. Amino acid sequence: CASSFRSGTGDGGEQYV.